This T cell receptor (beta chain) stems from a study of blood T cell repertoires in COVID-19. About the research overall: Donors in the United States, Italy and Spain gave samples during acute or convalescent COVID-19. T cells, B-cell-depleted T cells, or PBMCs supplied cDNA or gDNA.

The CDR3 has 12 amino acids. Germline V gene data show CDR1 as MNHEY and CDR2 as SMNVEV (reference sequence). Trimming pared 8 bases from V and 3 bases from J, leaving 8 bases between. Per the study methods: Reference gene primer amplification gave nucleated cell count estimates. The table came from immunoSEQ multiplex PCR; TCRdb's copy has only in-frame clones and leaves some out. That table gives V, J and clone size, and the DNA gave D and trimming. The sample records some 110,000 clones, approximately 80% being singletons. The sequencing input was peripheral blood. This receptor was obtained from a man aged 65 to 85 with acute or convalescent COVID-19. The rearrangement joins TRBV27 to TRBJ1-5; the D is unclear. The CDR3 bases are TGTGCCAGCGGCCCCGACAATCAGCCCCAGCATTTT. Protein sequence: CASGPDNQPQHF.